The 23 T cell receptor beta chains below were found in one sample sequenced in a study of blood T cell repertoires in COVID-19. The table came from immunoSEQ multiplex PCR; TCRdb's copy has only in-frame clones and leaves some out. The sample has tens of thousands of clones; roughly 86% are singletons. Material for sequencing was peripheral blood. The receptors were gathered from a man in his fifties or sixties with active COVID-19.

The chain carries TRBV7-9 and TRBJ2-7; 9 nucleotides align to TRBD2. Trimming removed 8 bases from V and 1 base from J; junction bases left unmatched: 3. The CDR3 spans 13 residues. CDR1 SEHNR and CDR2 FQNEAQ come from the germline V gene (reference sequence). The CDR3 DNA reads as TGTGCCAGCGGGACTAGCCGATCCTACGAGCAGTACTTC. Translating gives CASGTSRSYEQYF.

This clone was seen only a few times. The chain couples TRBV15 to TRBJ2-7; TRBD1 aligns across 10 bases. CDR3 size: 12 residues. The V gene end was trimmed by 8 bases and the J gene end by 5 bases; junction bases not matched to a gene: 3. CDR1 LNHNV and CDR2 YYDKDF come from the germline V gene (reference sequence). The CDR3 DNA sequence: TGTGCCACCGGGACAGGGGTCGACGAGCAGTACTTC. This codes for CATGTGVDEQYF.

The rearrangement links TRBV7-9 to TRBJ1-2; D is unresolved. This CDR3 has 12 amino acids. The germline V gene has CDR1 SEHNR and CDR2 FQNEAQ (reference sequence). The germline V and J ends were trimmed by 8 bases and 10 bases, with 17 bases remaining between them. The CDR3 DNA is TGTGCCAGCCCCGGTGCTCTCGGGGACTACACCTTC. It yields the protein CASPGALGDYTF.

This chain joins TRBV19 and TRBJ2-7; tentatively, D is TRBD2 (6 bases). Germline CDR1 and CDR2: LNHDA and SQIVND (reference sequence). Trimming removed 4 bases from V and 6 bases from J, with 13 bases in between. This CDR3 is built from 13 residues. The CDR3 sequence is CASSTGVLREQYF. The CDR3 bases are TGTGCCAGTAGTACGGGAGTGTTACGCGAGCAGTACTTC. Full variable domain (missing parts from reference TRBV19 and TRBJ2-7): DGGITQSPKYLFRKEGQNVTLSCEQNLNHDAMYWYRQDPGQGLRLIYYSQIVNDFQKGDIAEGYSVSREKKESFPLTVTSAQKNPTAFYLCASSTGVLREQYFGPGTRLTVT.

The rearrangement uses TRBV5-1 and TRBJ2-4; no firm D call. Germline V gene sequence: CDR1 SGHRS, CDR2 YFSETQ. V was cut by 0 bases and J by 9 bases, with 19 bases left in between. The CDR3 length is 16 residues. The CDR3 loop is CASSLAPETIEGIQYF. The CDR3, as DNA: TGCGCCAGCAGCTTGGCCCCTGAGACAATCGAAGGCATTCAGTACTTC.

This sequence joins TRBV18 and TRBJ2-4; the D is unclear. Germline V gene data show CDR1 as KGHSH and CDR2 as LQKENI. V was shortened by 2 bases and J by 9 bases, with 14 bases between the two germline ends. The CDR3 has 14 residues. CDR3 sequence (DNA): TGTGCCAGCTCACCAACCCCGGTTTTTGGCATTCAGTACTTC. Translating it yields CASSPTPVFGIQYF.

The DNA for the CDR3 is TGCGCCAGCAGCTTGATGGCTAGCGGGAGCGAGCAGTACTTC. It codes for CASSLMASGSEQYF. The V and J genes are TRBV5-1 and TRBJ2-7, with 10 bases identical to TRBD2. V lost 1 base to trimming and J lost 6 bases; unmatched junction nucleotides: 4. Germline CDR1 reads SGHRS; CDR2 reads YFSETQ. This CDR3 spans 14 amino acids.

This rearrangement joins TRBV5-5 to TRBJ1-5; maybe TRBD1 (5 bases). V dropped 4 bases and J dropped 0 bases, with 14 bases sitting between them. This CDR3 has 16 amino acids. Germline loops: CDR1 SGHKS, CDR2 YYEKEE (reference sequence). CDR3 region: CASSTSPGPSNQPQHF. DNA for the CDR3: TGTGCCAGCAGCACCTCCCCAGGGCCTAGCAATCAGCCCCAGCATTTT. The full variable domain, in which reference TRBV5-5 and TRBJ1-5 provide the parts outside the CDR3, is DAGVTQSPTHLIKTRGQQVTLRCSPISGHKSVSWYQQVLGQGPQFIFQYYEKEERGRGNFPDRFSARQFPNYSSELNVNALLLGDSALYLCASSTSPGPSNQPQHFGDGTRLSIL.

This clone was detected only once. The chain couples TRBV27 to TRBJ1-2; TRBD1 matches at 9 bases. This CDR3 is 15 amino acids long. The germline V gene has CDR1 MNHEY and CDR2 SMNVEV (reference sequence). Losses at the gene ends were 9 bases for V and 8 bases for J; bases not matched to a gene: 16. CDR3 sequence: CASYLVAGTGRGYTF. Written as DNA, the CDR3 is TGTGCCAGTTATTTGGTTGCCGGGACAGGGCGAGGCTACACCTTC.

This clone showed up just once. The chain employs TRBV24-1 and TRBJ1-2, with TRBD1 matching over 7 bases. Per germline, CDR1 KGHDR and CDR2 SFDVKD. The CDR3 loop spans 14 amino acids. With V trimmed by 3 bases and J by 2 bases, 2 bases remained unmatched. CDR3 sequence: CATSDRDRNYGYTF. CDR3 sequence (DNA): TGTGCCACCAGTGATCGGGACAGAAACTATGGCTACACCTTC.

The chain uses TRBV5-6 and TRBJ2-3, with D perhaps TRBD2 (5 bases). Germline assignment: CDR1 SGHDT and CDR2 YYEEEE. The germline V and J ends were trimmed by 4 bases and 3 bases, with 9 bases remaining between them. The CDR3 totals 13 residues. CDR3 region: CASSRGKTDTQYF. The CDR3, as DNA: TGTGCCAGCAGCCGGGGTAAGACAGATACGCAGTATTTT.

In this sample, this clone turned up once. The chain carries TRBV11-2 and TRBJ2-2, with a possible D match to TRBD1 (6 bases). The ends were cut back, 5 bases at V and 3 bases at J, with 16 bases in the middle. This CDR3 region has 16 residues. Looked up from germline, CDR1 is SGHAT and CDR2 is FQNNGV. The CDR3 loop is CASSTYRELDTGELFF. CDR3 DNA: TGTGCCAGCAGCACATACAGGGAGTTGGACACCGGGGAGCTGTTTTTT.

This clone was recorded once. The chain employs TRBV10-1 and TRBJ2-1; 7 bases agree with TRBD2. Trimming removed 2 bases from V and 7 bases from J; junction bases left unmatched: 5. The CDR3 sequence is 14 residues long. Germline CDR1 WNHNN, CDR2 SYGVQD (reference sequence). For the CDR3, the DNA is TGCGCCAGCAGTGAGGGGGCGGGGGAAAATGAGCAGTTCTTC. It translates to CASSEGAGENEQFF.

V and J are TRBV4-1 and TRBJ2-7; 7 nucleotides align to TRBD2. V gave up 3 bases and J gave up 5 bases; unmatched junction bases: 7. The CDR3 runs 14 residues. The germline V gene encodes CDR1 MGHRA and CDR2 YSYEKL. The CDR3 sequence: CASSQGGRADEQYF. For the CDR3, the DNA is TGCGCCAGCAGCCAGGGTGGGAGGGCGGACGAGCAGTACTTC.

The J gene is TRBJ2-1, the V gene TRBV5-1; 11 nucleotides line up with TRBD2. The CDR3 loop spans 15 amino acids. Looked up from germline, CDR1 is SGHRS and CDR2 is YFSETQ. The junction had 1 base not matched to a gene; V was cut back by 1 base and J by 4 bases. This CDR3 is CASSLLAGGYNEQFF. The CDR3 DNA sequence: TGCGCCAGCAGCTTGCTAGCGGGAGGTTACAATGAGCAGTTCTTC.

This clone showed up just a few times. Mismatch with germline at one junction end may stem from a read error. This chain connects TRBV7-7 to TRBJ2-2; 7 bases are a match to TRBD2. The CDR3 has 14 residues. Germline assignment: CDR1 SSHAT and CDR2 FNYEAQ (reference sequence). DNA for the CDR3: TGTGCTAGCAGCTTAACGGGGGGCACCGGGGAGCTGTTTTTT. Translating gives CASSLTGGTGELFF.

In DNA, the CDR3 is TGTGCCAGCACCCTGACAGATACGCAGTATTTT. Translating gives CASTLTDTQYF. The rearrangement links TRBV7-8 to TRBJ2-3; D unclear. CDR1 and CDR2 from the germline V gene are SGHVS and FQNEAQ. V was cut by 7 bases and J by 3 bases, with 5 bases left in between. This CDR3 is 11 amino acids long.

The chain is built from TRBV11-2 and TRBJ2-7; tentative D call: TRBD2 (5 bases). The CDR3 consists of 12 residues. Trimming left V 5 bases short and J 4 bases short, with 9 bases between. Germline V lookup: CDR1 SGHAT, CDR2 FQNNGV. CDR3 sequence: CASSQTGYEQYF. In nucleotides, the CDR3 is TGTGCCAGCAGCCAGACGGGGTACGAGCAGTACTTC. Variable domain in full (rest from reference TRBV11-2 and TRBJ2-7): EAGVAQSPRYKIIEKRQSVAFWCNPISGHATLYWYQQILGQGPKLLIQFQNNGVVDDSQLPKDRFSAERLKGVDSTLKIQPAKLEDSAVYLCASSQTGYEQYFGPGTRLTVT.

This rearrangement joins TRBV4-1 to TRBJ1-2; tentatively, D is TRBD1 (5 bases). This CDR3 has 16 residues. V shed 1 base and J shed 0 bases, with 12 bases lying between them. Per the germline V gene, CDR1 is MGHRA and CDR2 is YSYEKL. CDR3 bases: TGCGCCAGCAGCCAAGCTTCAGGGATTACTAACTATGGCTACACCTTC. This gives the protein CASSQASGITNYGYTF.

The rearrangement joins TRBV7-8 to TRBJ1-5; a possible D gene is TRBD1 (5 bases). Germline V lookup: CDR1 SGHVS, CDR2 FQNEAQ. The length of the CDR3 is 14 residues. V gave up 0 bases and J gave up 5 bases, with 8 bases separating them. The CDR3 coding sequence is TGTGCCAGCAGCTTAGCTGGGGGGGATCAGCCCCAGCATTTT. It encodes CASSLAGGDQPQHF.

This chain joins TRBV5-1 and TRBJ2-5; maybe TRBD2 (6 bases). The CDR3 spans 16 residues. V lost 1 base and J lost 1, with 14 bases in between. Germline V gives CDR1 SGHRS, CDR2 YFSETQ. The CDR3 region is CASSLRGTPTQETQYF. The CDR3 DNA reads TGCGCCAGCAGCTTGCGGGGGACCCCTACCCAAGAGACCCAGTACTTC.

The chain recombines TRBV28 with TRBJ2-1; 10 nucleotides agree with TRBD2. V shed 2 bases, J shed 6 bases, and the junction held 4 bases outside the gene matches. Per germline, CDR1 MDHEN and CDR2 SYDVKM. The length of the CDR3 is 15 residues. The CDR3 region is CASSLALAGANEQFF. The CDR3 bases are TGTGCCAGCAGTTTAGCCCTAGCGGGAGCCAATGAGCAGTTCTTC.

The chain has TRBV21-1 and TRBJ2-5; the D call of TRBD2 is as the table states it, not checked on the DNA. TRBV21-1 is tagged as a pseudogene. The CDR3 totals 16 residues. CDR3 loop: CASSKETGRNGETQYF. DNA for the CDR3: TGTGCCAGCAGCAAAGAAACCGGGAGGAACGGGGAGACCCAGTACTTC.